This TCR beta chain was found in a study of control samples from healthy donors and cancer patients. Produced via immunoSEQ multiplex PCR; TCRdb's table is partial and in-frame only. Of roughly 90,000 clones in the sample, more than 80% were seen once. This clone occurred a few times. Other DNA sequences within the sample encode an identical CDR3. The sequence derives from a woman aged 30 to 39 in good health. The sequencing input was blood.

The CDR3, as DNA: TGTGCCAGTAGAGTCGGGGGGGGTACTGAAGCTTTCTTT. Protein: CASRVGGGTEAFF. This rearrangement joins TRBV19 to TRBJ1-1; D perhaps matches TRBD1 (5 bases). CDR1 LNHDA and CDR2 SQIVND come from the germline V gene (reference sequence). The CDR3 contains 13 residues. Trimming stripped 6 bases from V and 5 bases from J, with 13 bases between.